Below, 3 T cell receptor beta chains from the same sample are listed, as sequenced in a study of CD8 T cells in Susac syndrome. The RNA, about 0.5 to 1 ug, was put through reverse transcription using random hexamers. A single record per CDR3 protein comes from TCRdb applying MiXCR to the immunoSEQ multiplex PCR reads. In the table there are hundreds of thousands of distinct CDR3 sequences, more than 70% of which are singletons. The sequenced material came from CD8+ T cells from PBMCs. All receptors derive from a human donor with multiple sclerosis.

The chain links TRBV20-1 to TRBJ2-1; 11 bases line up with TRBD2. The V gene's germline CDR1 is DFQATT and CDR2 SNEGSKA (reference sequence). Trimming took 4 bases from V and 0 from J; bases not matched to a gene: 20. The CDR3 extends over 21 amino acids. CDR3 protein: CSAINQGVGLAAPSSYNEQFF. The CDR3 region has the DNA TGCAGTGCTATAAACCAAGGAGTGGGACTAGCGGCCCCAAGCTCCTACAATGAGCAGTTCTTC.

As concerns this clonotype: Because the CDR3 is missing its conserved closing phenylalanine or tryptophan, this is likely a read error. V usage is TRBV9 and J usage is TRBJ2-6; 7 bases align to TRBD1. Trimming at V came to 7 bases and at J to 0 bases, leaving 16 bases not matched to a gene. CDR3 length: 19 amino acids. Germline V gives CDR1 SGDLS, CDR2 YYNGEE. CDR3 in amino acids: CASQGQTGYTTSGANVLTL. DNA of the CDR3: TGTGCCAGCCAAGGACAGACAGGGTACACCACCTCTGGGGCCAACGTCCTGACTCTC.

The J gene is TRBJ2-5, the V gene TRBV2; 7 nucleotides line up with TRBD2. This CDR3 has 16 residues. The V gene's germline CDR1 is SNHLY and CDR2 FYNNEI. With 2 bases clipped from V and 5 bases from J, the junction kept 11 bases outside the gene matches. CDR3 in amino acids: CASSESGTSVTETQYF. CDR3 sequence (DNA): TGTGCCAGCAGTGAAAGCGGGACTTCCGTTACGGAGACCCAGTACTTC.